One and the same sample provided the 27 T cell receptor beta chains below, sequenced in a study of control samples from healthy donors and cancer patients. Method: immunoSEQ multiplex PCR; TCRdb's copy keeps in-frame clones and lacks some. This table has about 130,000 clones, approximately 91% appearing once. Specimen: blood. Every receptor here comes from a man aged 45-60 years in good health.

V and J are TRBV6-5 and TRBJ2-2; 12 bases are shared with TRBD2. The CDR3 is made up of 15 amino acids. V was clipped by 7 bases and J by 5 bases; unmatched bases: 5. CDR1 is MNHEY, CDR2 SVGAGI, per germline. The CDR3 spells CASNRLAGETGELFF. CDR3 DNA sequence: TGTGCCAGCAATCGACTAGCGGGGGAGACCGGGGAGCTGTTTTTT.

This clone appeared a few times. The chain is built from TRBV11-3 and TRBJ2-3, with D perhaps being TRBD1 or TRBD2 (5 bases each). Germline assignment: CDR1 SGHNT and CDR2 YENEEA. The CDR3 is 15 amino acids. V was shortened by 3 bases and J by 6 bases, with 16 bases between the two germline ends. In DNA, the CDR3 is TGTGCCAGCAGCTTTTTTCCGGGGCCCAGGGATACGCAGTATTTT. It specifies CASSFFPGPRDTQYF.

The gene calls are TRBV18 and TRBJ2-1, with D unclear. Germline loops: CDR1 KGHSH, CDR2 LQKENI. The CDR3 is made up of 16 amino acids. V was shortened by 4 bases and J by 0 bases, with 13 bases between the two germline ends. For the CDR3, the DNA is TGTGCCAGCTCACGCGCGCCCTCGAGCTCCTACAATGAGCAGTTCTTC. It codes for CASSRAPSSSYNEQFF. Looking up the rest from reference TRBV18 and TRBJ2-1 gives the full variable domain: NAGVMQNPRHLVRRRGQEARLRCSPMKGHSHVYWYRQLPEEGLKFMVYLQKENIIDESGMPKERFSAEFPKEGPSILRIQQVVRGDSAAYFCASSRAPSSSYNEQFFGPGTRLTVL.

The CDR3 nucleotides read TGTGCCAGCAGCCCCGGGACTAGCAACTACGAGCAGTACTTC. This gives the protein CASSPGTSNYEQYF. The V and J genes are TRBV5-6 and TRBJ2-7, with 9 bases matching TRBD2. Germline V gives CDR1 SGHDT, CDR2 YYEEEE. The CDR3 spans 14 residues. Unmatched junction bases numbered 5, after V lost 4 bases and J lost 3 bases.

The chain is built from TRBV5-4 and TRBJ1-4; D call uncertain. Germline V gene lookup returns CDR1 SGHNT and CDR2 YYREEE (reference sequence). V was cut by 1 base and J by 8 bases, with 9 bases left in between. The CDR3 consists of 13 residues. The CDR3 is CASSLSPGEKLFF. The CDR3 DNA reads as TGTGCCAGCAGCTTGAGCCCGGGGGAAAAACTGTTTTTT.

The rearrangement joins TRBV5-3 to TRBJ1-4; TRBD1 might be the D (6 bases). TRBV5-3 counts as an open reading frame of uncertain function. V lost 5 bases and J lost 7, with 24 bases in between. This CDR3 has 17 residues. The CDR3 DNA is TGTGCCAGAAGACAGGACAGAGATATACTCTTCACTGAAAAACTGTTTTTT. This translates into CARRQDRDILFTEKLFF.

This clone was observed once. This chain uses TRBV13 with TRBJ1-1; TRBD1 might be the D (5 bases). Germline values: CDR1 PRHDT, CDR2 FYEKMQ (reference sequence). CDR3 length: 16 amino acids. The V end was cut by 3 bases, the J end by 4 bases, with 18 bases between. The CDR3 here is CASSFRATAVITEAFF. Here the CDR3 DNA reads TGTGCCAGCAGCTTCAGGGCGACGGCTGTGATCACTGAAGCTTTCTTT.

This rearrangement joins TRBV28 to TRBJ2-1; TRBD1 agrees at 8 bases. The trim removed 6 bases at V and 9 bases at J, leaving 13 bases unmatched. The CDR3 loop spans 15 amino acids. Germline-derived CDR1 and CDR2 are MDHEN and SYDVKM. CDR3 loop: CASSPDRGGDAEQFF. CDR3 in DNA: TGTGCCAGCAGCCCCGACAGGGGCGGTGACGCTGAGCAGTTCTTC.

The V call is TRBV28, the J call TRBJ1-6; D uncertain. Per the germline V gene, CDR1 is MDHEN and CDR2 is SYDVKM. The CDR3 is made up of 14 amino acids. V was cut by 0 bases and J by 8 bases, with 8 bases left in between. The CDR3 sequence: CASSLWAADSPLHF. The CDR3 bases are TGTGCCAGCAGTTTATGGGCAGCAGATTCACCCCTCCACTTT.

This clone was seen a single time. The V and J genes are TRBV7-8 and TRBJ1-5; TRBD1 matches 7 bases. Trimming cost V 5 bases and J 2 bases; bases outside gene matches: 3. Germline V gene sequence: CDR1 SGHVS, CDR2 FQNEAQ. There are 14 residues in the CDR3. CDR3 nucleotides: TGTGCCAGCAGCCTCACAGGGGGCAATCAGCCCCAGCATTTT. Residues: CASSLTGGNQPQHF.

The chain joins TRBV18 to TRBJ1-5, with 9 bases that match TRBD1. CDR1 KGHSH and CDR2 LQKENI come from the germline V gene. J was trimmed by 5 bases and V by 4 bases; bases with no gene match: 6. The CDR3 totals 15 residues. The CDR3 loop reads CASSLGTGNHQPQHF. The CDR3 DNA reads TGTGCCAGCTCACTAGGGACAGGGAACCATCAGCCCCAGCATTTT.

This clone was seen just once. The chain links TRBV20-1 to TRBJ2-3; 7 bases map to TRBD2. CDR1 and CDR2 from the germline V gene are DFQATT and SNEGSKA (reference sequence). The CDR3 is 11 residues long. The CDR3: CSTAPGGTQYF. Here the CDR3 DNA reads TGCAGCACTGCCCCGGGGGGTACGCAGTATTTT.

This clone appeared a single time. The chain recombines TRBV5-1 with TRBJ2-5; maybe TRBD2 (5 bases). V was trimmed by 6 bases and J by 4 bases, leaving 16 bases between them. CDR3 size: 14 residues. The V gene's germline CDR1 is SGHRS and CDR2 YFSETQ. CDR3 in DNA: TGCGCCAGCAAGTTCGCGGGCGGAACAGAGACCCAGTACTTC. This codes for CASKFAGGTETQYF.

J is TRBJ1-1 and V is TRBV30; 11 positions match TRBD1. Germline trimming cut 7 bases from V and 3 bases from J; bases unmatched to any gene: 16. The germline gives CDR1 GTSNPN, CDR2 SVGIG (reference sequence). This CDR3 region has 17 residues. CDR3 residues: CAYRDRGSVLGYTEAFF. The CDR3 nucleotides read TGTGCCTACCGGGACAGGGGGTCCGTCTTGGGTTACACTGAAGCTTTCTTT. Looking up the rest from reference TRBV30 and TRBJ1-1 gives the full variable domain: SQTIHQWPATLVQPVGSPLSLECTVEGTSNPNLYWYRQAAGRGLQLLFYSVGIGQISSEVPQNLSASRPQDRQFILSSKKLLLSDSGFYLCAYRDRGSVLGYTEAFFGQGTRLTVV.

The rearrangement joins TRBV5-3 to TRBJ1-4; D is possibly TRBD1 (6 bases). TRBV5-3 is designated an ORF whose function remains uncertain. Trimming removed 3 bases from V and 3 bases from J, with 18 bases in between. The CDR3 loop spans 17 amino acids. The CDR3 nucleotides are TGTGCCAGAAGCTCGATGGGGTCGGGGACACCTAATGAAAAACTGTTTTTT. Translated: CARSSMGSGTPNEKLFF.

The rearrangement joins TRBV29-1 to TRBJ2-3; D tentatively reads TRBD1 or TRBD2 (6 bases each). The CDR3 is 14 amino acids. V shed 3 bases and J shed 0 bases, with 10 bases lying between them. CDR1 and CDR2 from the germline V gene are SQVTM and ANQGSEA. CDR3 residues: CSVEGGPSTDTQYF. The CDR3 bases are TGCAGCGTTGAGGGGGGCCCGAGCACAGATACGCAGTATTTT.

The V and J genes are TRBV6-2 or TRBV6-3 and TRBJ1-2, with a possible D match to TRBD1 (5 bases). From germline, CDR1 is MNHEY and CDR2 SVGEGT. The CDR3 consists of 18 residues. Trimming cost V 4 bases and J 5 bases, with 26 bases left between them. The CDR3 nucleotides read TGTGCCAGCAGTTCCCCCCCGGGACGGAGCCACATGCGATATGGCTACACCTTC. Its protein product is CASSSPPGRSHMRYGYTF.

The chain is built from TRBV5-6 and TRBJ2-7; D is ambiguous. The CDR3 has 11 amino acids. Germline CDR1 and CDR2: SGHDT and YYEEEE. Trimming stripped 6 bases from V and 6 bases from J, with 10 bases between. Here the CDR3 reads CASKISAEQYF. CDR3 DNA: TGTGCCAGCAAGATCTCGGCCGAGCAGTACTTC.

The gene calls are TRBV10-3 and TRBJ1-4; the D gene is possibly TRBD1 (5 bases). Deletions cut 8 bases from V and 3 bases from J, with 7 bases between. The CDR3 is made up of 12 amino acids. Per germline, CDR1 ENHRY and CDR2 SYGVKD. This chain's CDR3 is CAIGGANEKLFF. DNA of the CDR3: TGTGCCATCGGGGGGGCTAATGAAAAACTGTTTTTT.

This chain connects TRBV5-1 to TRBJ1-6, with a tentative D call TRBD1 (5 bases). This CDR3 comprises 14 residues. Trimming cost V 4 bases and J 8 bases, with 13 bases left between them. Germline CDR1 is SGHRS and CDR2 is YFSETQ. CDR3: CASSVQGADSPLHF. The CDR3 DNA is TGCGCCAGCAGCGTGCAGGGAGCGGATTCACCCCTCCACTTT. Together with reference TRBV5-1 and TRBJ1-6, the CDR3 gives the full variable domain: KAGVTQTPRYLIKTRGQQVTLSCSPISGHRSVSWYQQTPGQGLQFLFEYFSETQRNKGNFPGRFSGRQFSNSRSEMNVSTLELGDSALYLCASSVQGADSPLHFGNGTRLTVT.

The rearrangement links TRBV4-1 to TRBJ1-2; D ambiguous. Between the trimmed V and J ends, which lost 3 bases and 3 bases, there was a span of 14 bases. In germline, CDR1 is MGHRA, CDR2 YSYEKL. This CDR3 has 15 residues. CDR3 amino acids: CASSQTGPGDYGYTF. CDR3 DNA: TGCGCCAGCAGCCAGACCGGGCCCGGGGACTATGGCTACACCTTC.

The chain uses TRBV9 and TRBJ1-6; no clear D gene. The CDR3 sequence is 13 residues long. The germline V and J ends were trimmed by 3 bases and 8 bases, with 9 bases remaining between them. The germline V gene has CDR1 SGDLS and CDR2 YYNGEE. This CDR3 reads CASSDRSDSPLHF. CDR3 nucleotides: TGTGCCAGCAGCGACCGGTCGGATTCACCCCTCCACTTT.

The V gene is TRBV6-1, the J gene TRBJ1-1, with unresolved D. The CDR3 consists of 13 residues. Germline V gives CDR1 MNHNS, CDR2 SASEGT. V lost 11 bases to trimming and J lost 0 bases, with 13 bases between them. CDR3 DNA: TGTGCCGCTACGGAGCGGTTGAACACTGAAGCTTTCTTT. It specifies CAATERLNTEAFF.

This chain's CDR3 is CASSLAVWGQNTDTQYF. The CDR3, as DNA: TGTGCCAGCAGCTTAGCGGTCTGGGGACAGAACACAGATACGCAGTATTTT. The chain couples TRBV11-3 to TRBJ2-3; 7 nucleotides align to TRBD1. Trimming cost V 1 base and J 2 bases; bases outside gene matches: 9. Germline V CDR1 and CDR2: SGHNT, YENEEA. This CDR3 has 17 amino acids. The variable domain in full, with the rest retrieved from reference TRBV11-3 and TRBJ2-3, is EAGVVQSPRYKIIEKKQPVAFWCNPISGHNTLYWYLQNLGQGPELLIRYENEEAVDDSQLPKDRFSAERLKGVDSTLKIQPAELGDSAVYLCASSLAVWGQNTDTQYFGPGTRLTVL.

This clone was seen repeatedly, ten times or more. The chain employs TRBV12-3 or TRBV12-4 and TRBJ2-1; no definite D call. The CDR3 is 11 residues long. V lost 3 bases and J lost 6, with 3 bases in between. The CDR3 here is CASSFLNEQFF. DNA of the CDR3: TGTGCCAGCAGTTTTCTCAATGAGCAGTTCTTC.

The chain joins TRBV15 to TRBJ1-5; 11 positions match TRBD1. The CDR3 contains 15 residues. V trimming: 1 base; J trimming: 7 bases; junction bases outside the gene matches: 3. The V gene's germline CDR1 is LNHNV and CDR2 YYDKDF (reference sequence). CDR3 DNA: TGTGCCACCAGCAGAGTTCGGACAGGGGGCCAGCCCCAGCATTTT. It is translated as CATSRVRTGGQPQHF.

This chain links TRBV2 with TRBJ1-4; D gene uncertain. The germline V and J ends were trimmed by 6 bases and 8 bases, with 16 bases remaining between them. Germline V gives CDR1 SNHLY, CDR2 FYNNEI. CDR3 size: 14 residues. Here the CDR3 DNA reads TGTGCCAGCAGAGTCTCGGGAGTTGAAGAAAAACTGTTTTTT. Its protein is CASRVSGVEEKLFF. The whole variable domain, remainder taken from reference TRBV2 and TRBJ1-4, is EPEVTQTPSHQVTQMGQEVILRCVPISNHLYFYWYRQILGQKVEFLVSFYNNEISEKSEIFDDQFSVERPDGSNFTLKIRSTKLEDSAMYFCASRVSGVEEKLFFGSGTQLSVL.